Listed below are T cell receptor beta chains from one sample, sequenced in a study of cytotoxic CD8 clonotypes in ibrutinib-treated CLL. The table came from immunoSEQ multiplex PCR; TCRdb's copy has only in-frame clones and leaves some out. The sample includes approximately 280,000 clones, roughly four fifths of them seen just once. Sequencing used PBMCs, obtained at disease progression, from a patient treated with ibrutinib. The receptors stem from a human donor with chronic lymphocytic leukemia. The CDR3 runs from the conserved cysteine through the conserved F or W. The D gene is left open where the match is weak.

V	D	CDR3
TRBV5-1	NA	CASSFNGEDYGYTF
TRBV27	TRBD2	CASSLSGLAGPGEQFF
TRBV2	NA	CAEGLGTLYGYTF
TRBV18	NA	CASSPRLGGTLDNEQFF
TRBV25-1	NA	CASSELFHGYTF
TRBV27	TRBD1	CASSFSGTGISEAFF
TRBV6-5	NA	CASSRHGITEAFF
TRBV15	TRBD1	CATSRDLNRGKDGYTF
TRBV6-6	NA	CASTIRPDSYGYTF
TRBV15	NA	CATSRESKGIEAFF
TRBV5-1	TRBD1	CASRPGQGTYEQYF